The rows below give T cell receptor beta chains drawn from one sample of a study of ipilimumab plus nivolumab after autologous stem cell transplantation. Clones were sequenced by immunoSEQ multiplex PCR, and TCRdb holds only the in-frame ones, with some missing. The sample contains roughly 45,000 clones, more than 70% of which appear only once. The sequences come from PBMCs, collected in a trial of ipilimumab plus nivolumab as post-transplant consolidation. All receptors come from a male donor with multiple myeloma. Both conserved end residues are part of each CDR3. A D gene is named only where the DNA matches it firmly. Clone size appears in some rows only: once, few, many, or a class for an expanded clone.

D	size	V	J	DNA	CDR3
NA	NA	TRBV5-1	TRBJ1-1	TGCGCCAGCAGCGGGACGCAGGGAGGGACTGAAGCTTTCTTT	CASSGTQGGTEAFF
NA	medium-sized	TRBV7-2	TRBJ1-5	TGTGCCAGCAGCTTTGATTTTCGTCAGCCCCAGCATTTT	CASSFDFRQPQHF
NA	NA	TRBV7-2	TRBJ2-7	TGTGCCAGCAGCCCAGACTATAGGGCCTACGAGCAGTACTTC	CASSPDYRAYEQYF
TRBD1	NA	TRBV27	TRBJ1-1	TGTGCCAGCCTCCGGACAGGGAACACTGAAGCTTTCTTT	CASLRTGNTEAFF
TRBD2	NA	TRBV18	TRBJ2-5	TGTGCCAGCTCACCACGGAGCGGGGGGGAGCTCGAGACCCAGTACTTC	CASSPRSGGELETQYF
NA	NA	TRBV4-3	TRBJ1-3	TGCGCCAGCAGCCAAGAATGGGTCTACTTCTCTGGAAACACCATATATTTT	CASSQEWVYFSGNTIYF
NA	NA	TRBV5-1	TRBJ1-2	TGCGCCAGCACTTCCGGACCTCGTCCTACTAACTATGGCTACACCTTC	CASTSGPRPTNYGYTF
NA	few	TRBV7-2	TRBJ2-3	TGTGCCAGCAGTTTGACAGATACGCAGTATTTT	CASSLTDTQYF
NA	NA	TRBV4-1	TRBJ2-3	TGCGCCAGCAGCCAGCAGGGGTCGCCTGCCACAGATACGCAGTATTTT	CASSQQGSPATDTQYF
NA	NA	TRBV6-6	TRBJ2-7	TGTGCCAGCAGTTACTCGTCTACAGGTTCCTACGAGCAGTACTTC	CASSYSSTGSYEQYF
NA	NA	TRBV23-1	TRBJ1-4	TGCGCCAGCAGTCCCGGCCGGATACAAGGGAAACTGTTTTTT	CASSPGRIQGKLFF